A single sample gave rise to the 11 T cell receptor beta chains below, sequenced in a study of T cells in Graves' hyperthyroidism and ophthalmopathy. TCR beta CDR3 region amplification was performed from RNA transcripts. TCR CDR3 underwent first-round RT-PCR with the HTBI primer set. TCRdb processed the multiplex PCR reads anew with MiXCR; each CDR3 protein has one entry. The sample consists of approximately 270,000 distinct CDR3 sequences, more than 12% of them appearing once. Specimen: blood. The receptors stem from a woman between 40 and 55 years old with Graves' hyperthyroidism that later progressed to Graves' ophthalmopathy.

The DNA for the CDR3 is TGTGCCAGCAAAGCATCCGGGACTAGCGGCAACGAGCAGTACTTC. It yields the protein CASKASGTSGNEQYF. V and J are TRBV27 and TRBJ2-7; 11 bases align to TRBD2. Germline V gene data show CDR1 as MNHEY and CDR2 as SMNVEV (reference sequence). Germline trimming cut 7 bases from V and 5 bases from J; bases unmatched to any gene: 10. The CDR3 spans 15 residues.

This clonotype was recorded many times. The V and J genes are TRBV30 and TRBJ1-1, with TRBD1 identical over 7 bases. The CDR3 sequence is 14 residues long. Germline V gives CDR1 GTSNPN, CDR2 SVGIG (reference sequence). Trimming took 3 bases from V and 5 from J; bases not matched to a gene: 9. The CDR3 bases are TGTGCCTGGAGCCCAGGGGGGGGCGGGACTGAAGCTTTCTTT. This sequence encodes CAWSPGGGGTEAFF. The whole variable domain, remainder taken from reference TRBV30 and TRBJ1-1, is SQTIHQWPATLVQPVGSPLSLECTVEGTSNPNLYWYRQAAGRGLQLLFYSVGIGQISSEVPQNLSASRPQDRQFILSSKKLLLSDSGFYLCAWSPGGGGTEAFFGQGTRLTVV.

This clonotype was observed many times. The V and J genes are TRBV28 and TRBJ2-1; possibly TRBD2 for D (5 bases). CDR3 length: 12 amino acids. V lost 3 bases and J 8 bases, leaving 8 bases between the germline ends. Germline V gene data show CDR1 as MDHEN and CDR2 as SYDVKM. The CDR3, as DNA: TGTGCCAGCAGTTTCTGGGAGTATGAGCAGTTCTTC. Translated, it gives CASSFWEYEQFF.

This clonotype was seen ten or more times. The chain carries TRBV2 and TRBJ1-1; TRBD1 agrees at 7 bases. Germline V gene data show CDR1 as SNHLY and CDR2 as FYNNEI. This CDR3 region has 12 residues. After removal of 5 bases from V and 11 bases from J, the junction contained 8 bases not matched to a gene. CDR3 in DNA: TGTGCCAGCAGTTTTATGGACAGGATTGCTTTCTTT. Amino acids: CASSFMDRIAFF.

The V call is TRBV4-1, the J call TRBJ2-1, with 9 bases that match TRBD2. The germline V gene has CDR1 MGHRA and CDR2 YSYEKL. The CDR3 totals 14 residues. V gave up 0 bases and J gave up 8 bases; unmatched junction bases: 2. CDR3 nucleotide sequence: TGCGCCAGCAGCCAAGATGGACTAGCGTATGAGCAGTTCTTC. This sequence encodes CASSQDGLAYEQFF.

The chain combines TRBV28 with TRBJ2-1; D might be TRBD1 (6 bases). This CDR3 region has 14 residues. Trimming stripped 6 bases from V and 7 bases from J, with 16 bases between. Germline values: CDR1 MDHEN, CDR2 SYDVKM. CDR3 sequence: CASSRRARGNEQFF. CDR3 sequence (DNA): TGTGCCAGCAGCCGTAGGGCAAGGGGGAATGAGCAGTTCTTC.

DNA of the CDR3: TGTGCCAGCAGCATAAAGGGTGAGCAGTACTTC. The encoded protein is CASSIKGEQYF. This chain connects TRBV11-2 to TRBJ2-7, with no clear D. CDR1 and CDR2 (germline): SGHAT, FQNNGV. The CDR3 has 11 residues. Between the trimmed V and J ends, which lost 5 bases and 7 bases, there was a span of 9 bases.

This clonotype was observed many times. The chain recombines TRBV28 with TRBJ2-7; 7 bases match TRBD2. J was trimmed by 5 bases and V by 7 bases; bases with no gene match: 17. The germline gives CDR1 MDHEN, CDR2 SYDVKM. The CDR3 spans 16 residues. The DNA of the CDR3 is TGTGCCAGCACCTTGGAAACTGGCGGGAGTTTTGACGAGCAGTACTTC. This codes for CASTLETGGSFDEQYF.

There are many counts of this clonotype. The V gene is TRBV29-1, the J gene TRBJ2-3, with 9 nucleotides matching TRBD2. The germline V gene encodes CDR1 SQVTM and CDR2 ANQGSEA. The V and J ends lost 2 bases and 2 bases, in that order; junction bases with no gene match: 5. This CDR3 comprises 15 residues. CDR3 DNA sequence: TGCAGCGTTGAACGACTAGCGGACCCCACAGATACGCAGTATTTT. Amino acid sequence: CSVERLADPTDTQYF.

The chain has TRBV6-1 and TRBJ1-3, with a possible D match to TRBD1 (5 bases). The CDR3 has 14 residues. Trimming removed 6 bases from V and 2 bases from J, with 11 bases in between. CDR1 MNHNS and CDR2 SASEGT come from the germline V gene. The CDR3, as DNA: TGTGCCAGCAGCTCAGGGACCCCTGGAAACACCATATATTTT. Protein product: CASSSGTPGNTIYF.

This clonotype was seen at least ten times. This chain uses TRBV7-2 with TRBJ1-6; D call uncertain. The V end was cut by 3 bases, the J end by 10 bases, with 16 bases between. The CDR3 contains 15 residues. The germline V gene has CDR1 SGHTA and CDR2 FQGNSA. Here the CDR3 reads CASSFQSLLGSPLHF. For the CDR3, the DNA is TGTGCCAGCAGCTTTCAGAGCCTCCTCGGGTCACCCCTCCACTTT.